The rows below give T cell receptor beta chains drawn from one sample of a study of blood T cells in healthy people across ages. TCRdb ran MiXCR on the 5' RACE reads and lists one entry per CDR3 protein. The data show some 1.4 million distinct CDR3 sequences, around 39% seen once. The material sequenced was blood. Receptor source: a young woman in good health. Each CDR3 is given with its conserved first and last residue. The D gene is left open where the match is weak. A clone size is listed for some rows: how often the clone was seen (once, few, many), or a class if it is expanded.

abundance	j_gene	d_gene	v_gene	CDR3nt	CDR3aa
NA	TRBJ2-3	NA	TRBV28	TGTGCCAGCAGTGGTGGGACCGTCTTCACAGATACGCAGTATTTT	CASSGGTVFTDTQYF
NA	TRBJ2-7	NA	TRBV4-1	TGCGCCAGCAGCCAAGGACAGACGTTAATCTACGAGCAGTACTTC	CASSQGQTLIYEQYF
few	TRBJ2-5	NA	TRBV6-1	TGTGCCAGCAGTGAATGGACTTACCAAGAGACCCAGTACTTC	CASSEWTYQETQYF
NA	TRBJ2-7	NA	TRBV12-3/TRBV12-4	TGTGCCAGCAAAGGCCGGAGGGCCAAGCTAAATGAGCAGTACTTC	CASKGRRAKLNEQYF
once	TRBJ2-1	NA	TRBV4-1	TGCGCCAGCAGCCAAGAATACGAGATGGGGTACAATGAGCAGTTCTTC	CASSQEYEMGYNEQFF
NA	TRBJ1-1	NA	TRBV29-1	TGCAGCGTTGGATTAATCGCGAAGGCTGAAGCTTTCTTT	CSVGLIAKAEAFF
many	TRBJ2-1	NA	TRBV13	TGTGCCAGCAGCTTAGGCTGGGCCCGGGGGAATGAGCAGTTCTTC	CASSLGWARGNEQFF
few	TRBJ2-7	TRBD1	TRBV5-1	TGCGCCAGCAGCTGGACACAGGGGGGCAGCTCCTACGAGCAGTACTTC	CASSWTQGGSSYEQYF
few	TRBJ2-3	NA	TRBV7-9	TGTGCCAGCAGCTTGTTCGTAGGCCTCGATACGCAGTATTTT	CASSLFVGLDTQYF
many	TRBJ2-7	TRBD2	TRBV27	TGTGCCAGCAGGGGACTAGCGGCCTACGAGCAGTACTTC	CASRGLAAYEQYF
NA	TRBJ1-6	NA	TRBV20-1	TGCAGTGCTAGACGTGGGCAGGGGAATAATTCACCCCTCCACTTT	CSARRGQGNNSPLHF
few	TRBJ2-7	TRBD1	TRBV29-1	TGCAGCGTTGAACCGGGACAGGGGGCCTACGAGCAGTACTTC	CSVEPGQGAYEQYF
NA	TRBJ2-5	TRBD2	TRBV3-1	TGTGCCAGCAGCCAACTTGCCGGGACTAGCGTACAAGAGACCCAGTACTTC	CASSQLAGTSVQETQYF
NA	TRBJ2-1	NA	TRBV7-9	TGTGCCAGCACCCTTTCCGGGGCGCGGAGCGATGAGCAGTTCTTC	CASTLSGARSDEQFF